This TCR beta chain is from a study of Ad26.COV2.S vaccination and SARS-CoV-2 variants. Study in general: The COV1001 Ad26.COV2.S trial arm included the donor.

The treatment is: some 20 received Ad26.COV2.S at low or high dose, single or two shots; 5 received placebo; per-sample allocation not given. Sampling was performed 63 days after the first vaccine or placebo injection. The table came from immunoSEQ multiplex PCR; TCRdb's copy has only in-frame clones and leaves some out. This sample yields 410,000 or so clones, of which roughly 90% are seen a single time; about 1.7% belongs to the top ten. The CDR3 consists of 15 residues. Per the germline V gene, CDR1 is KGHSH and CDR2 is LQKENI. Unmatched junction bases numbered 3, after V lost 4 bases and J lost 2 bases.

The chain combines TRBV18 with TRBJ2-5, with 11 bases that match TRBD2. The origin of this receptor is a person between 18 and 60 years old who received the Ad26.COV2.S COVID-19 vaccine or a placebo. The material sequenced was peripheral blood, taken in a trial of Ad26.COV2.S vaccine versus placebo. CDR3 sequence reads: CASSQLAGEQETQYF. CDR3 DNA: TGTGCCAGCTCACAACTAGCGGGGGAACAAGAGACCCAGTACTTC.